The 26 T cell receptor beta chains below come from one sample, sequenced in a study of CD8 T cells in ankylosing spondylitis. TCRdb re-called the 5' RACE reads through MiXCR, storing one row per CDR3 protein. The top ten hold 20% of the sample, which has over 30,000 distinct CDR3 sequences, 11% seen once. Material for sequencing was synovial fluid, either unsorted or a sorted T cell fraction (not recorded which). Receptors originate from a male donor with ankylosing spondylitis.

This clonotype was seen many times. The chain has TRBV5-1 and TRBJ1-4; perhaps TRBD1 as D (5 bases). This CDR3 has 14 amino acids. Germline CDR1 and CDR2: SGHRS and YFSETQ. The V end lost 0 bases, the J end lost 8 bases, and 11 bases lay between the germline ends. The CDR3 DNA follows: TGCGCCAGCAGCTTGGGCCAGGGAAGGGAAAAACTGTTTTTT. Amino acids: CASSLGQGREKLFF.

V and J are TRBV5-1 and TRBJ2-5; 10 bases are shared with TRBD2. V gave up 4 bases and J gave up 1 base; unmatched junction bases: 4. Germline V gene data show CDR1 as SGHRS and CDR2 as YFSETQ. The CDR3 covers 15 residues. CDR3 DNA: TGCGCCAGCAGCGCGGGACTAGCGAGCCAAGAGACCCAGTACTTC. It translates to CASSAGLASQETQYF.

The genes are TRBV7-2 and TRBJ2-7, with 12 bases fitting TRBD2. Germline-derived CDR1 and CDR2 are SGHTA and FQGNSA. The CDR3 is 15 residues long. V lost 1 base to trimming and J lost 7 bases; unmatched junction nucleotides: 5. CDR3 in DNA: TGTGCCAGCAGCTTAGTGCTAGCGGGAGGGCTTGAGCAGTACTTC. Its translation: CASSLVLAGGLEQYF.

The rearrangement uses TRBV2 and TRBJ1-1, with D maybe TRBD1 (5 bases). Trimming took off 8 bases at V and 8 bases at J, with 12 bases between the two ends. Germline values: CDR1 SNHLY, CDR2 FYNNEI. The CDR3 loop spans 11 amino acids. The CDR3 reads CASGGWGEAFF. Written as DNA, the CDR3 is TGTGCCAGCGGGGGGTGGGGCGAAGCTTTCTTT.

This clonotype was detected a few times. The chain's CDR3 is CASSFLQGDNYGYTF. CDR3 DNA sequence: TGTGCCAGCAGTTTCTTACAGGGGGATAACTATGGCTACACCTTC. The chain joins TRBV27 to TRBJ1-2; 8 nucleotides align to TRBD1. The CDR3 totals 15 residues. V shed 3 bases, J shed 1 base, and the junction held 4 bases outside the gene matches. Per the germline V gene, CDR1 is MNHEY and CDR2 is SMNVEV (reference sequence).

This clonotype was recorded at least ten times. The chain joins TRBV29-1 to TRBJ2-7, with TRBD2 identical over 13 bases. Germline V CDR1 and CDR2: SQVTM, ANQGSEA. This CDR3 has 16 amino acids. V gave up 6 bases and J gave up 3 bases; unmatched junction bases: 11. The CDR3 sequence: CSVDGLAGVGGYEQYF. The CDR3 bases are TGCAGCGTAGACGGACTAGCGGGAGTAGGAGGCTACGAGCAGTACTTC.

This clonotype has more than one count but fewer than ten. The rearrangement joins TRBV7-3 to TRBJ2-1; possible D gene TRBD2, 6 bases. CDR1 and CDR2 from the germline V gene are SGHTA and FQGTGA. This CDR3 has 14 residues. V was shortened by 5 bases and J by 3 bases, with 11 bases between the two germline ends. The CDR3 DNA reads as TGTGCCAGCAGCGTGGGGGACTTCTACAATGAGCAGTTCTTC. Residues: CASSVGDFYNEQFF. Full variable domain (remainder filled in from reference TRBV7-3 and TRBJ2-1): GAGVSQTPSNKVTEKGKYVELRCDPISGHTALYWYRQSLGQGPEFLIYFQGTGAADDSGLPNDRFFAVRPEGSVSTLKIQRTERGDSAVYLCASSVGDFYNEQFFGPGTRLTVL.

The chain joins TRBV5-4 to TRBJ2-7; 12 bases fit TRBD2. Trimming removed 4 bases from V and 3 bases from J; junction bases left unmatched: 8. Looked up from germline, CDR1 is SGHNT and CDR2 is YYREEE (reference sequence). The CDR3 length is 16 residues. The CDR3 here is CASSRGLAGRFYEQYF. The DNA for the CDR3 is TGTGCCAGCAGCCGCGGACTAGCGGGGCGTTTCTACGAGCAGTACTTC.

CDR3 amino acids: CASSLADLFSEQFF. The CDR3 bases are TGTGCCAGCAGCTTAGCGGACTTATTTAGTGAGCAGTTCTTC. The chain carries TRBV7-6 and TRBJ2-1; D might be TRBD2 (5 bases). The V end lost 0 bases, the J end lost 9 bases, and 12 bases lay between the germline ends. Germline loops: CDR1 SGHVS, CDR2 FNYEAQ. The CDR3 length is 14 residues.

In this sample, this clonotype turned up a few times. The rearrangement joins TRBV20-1 to TRBJ2-7; D is uncertain. Germline assignment: CDR1 DFQATT and CDR2 SNEGSKA (reference sequence). The CDR3 is made up of 13 amino acids. Trimming pared 6 bases from V and 2 bases from J, leaving 14 bases between. CDR3 sequence: CSASPSATYEQYF. The CDR3 bases are TGCAGTGCCTCCCCGAGCGCCACCTACGAGCAGTACTTC.

In its sample, this clonotype was seen a few times. The chain uses TRBV29-1 and TRBJ2-1, with TRBD1 as a possible D gene (7 bases). The germline CDR1 and CDR2 sequences are SQVTM and ANQGSEA. The CDR3 consists of 13 residues. Trimming left V 7 bases short and J 6 bases short, with 16 bases between. The CDR3 DNA reads as TGCAGCGCATACTACCAGGGGGGCAATGAGCAGTTCTTC. The encoded protein is CSAYYQGGNEQFF.

The J gene is TRBJ2-5, the V gene TRBV12-3 or TRBV12-4; TRBD2 agrees at 8 bases. There are 14 residues in the CDR3. The trim removed 7 bases at V and 4 bases at J, leaving 8 bases unmatched. This chain's CDR3 is CASTTGGDGETQYF. Written as DNA, the CDR3 is TGTGCCAGCACCACGGGGGGGGATGGAGAGACCCAGTACTTC.

V gene TRBV5-1 combines with J gene TRBJ2-5, with 9 bases aligning to TRBD1. The length of the CDR3 is 17 residues. The V segment lost 4 bases and the J segment 2 bases; nucleotides outside the gene matches: 12. Germline CDR1 and CDR2: SGHRS and YFSETQ. The CDR3 spells CASSLATGGFGQETQYF. The CDR3 bases are TGCGCCAGCAGCCTTGCTACAGGGGGCTTCGGGCAAGAGACCCAGTACTTC.

The V and J genes are TRBV11-3 and TRBJ2-1, with a weak D call TRBD2 (5 bases). The CDR3 runs 14 residues. V lost 5 bases and J lost 9, with 17 bases in between. Germline CDR1 reads SGHNT; CDR2 reads YENEEA. The CDR3 DNA follows: TGTGCCAGCAGCCCAGACGAGGGCTCGGGTGAGCAGTTCTTC. Its protein product is CASSPDEGSGEQFF. The entire variable domain, with the rest obtained from reference TRBV11-3 and TRBJ2-1, is as follows: EAGVVQSPRYKIIEKKQPVAFWCNPISGHNTLYWYLQNLGQGPELLIRYENEEAVDDSQLPKDRFSAERLKGVDSTLKIQPAELGDSAVYLCASSPDEGSGEQFFGPGTRLTVL.

The table lists this clonotype with many counts. The CDR3 is CASSQDIREQFF. Written as DNA, the CDR3 is TGTGCCAGCAGCCAAGATATCAGAGAGCAGTTCTTC. The chain combines TRBV3-1 with TRBJ2-1; D is ambiguous. V was clipped by 0 bases and J by 10 bases, with 7 bases between them. This CDR3 is built from 12 residues. Germline V gene sequence: CDR1 LGHDT, CDR2 YNNKEL (reference sequence).

The chain couples TRBV20-1 to TRBJ2-7; 14 nucleotides agree with TRBD2. V shed 5 bases and J 3 bases; nucleotides not matched to a gene: 15. CDR1 is DFQATT and CDR2 is SNEGSKA in the germline V gene (reference sequence). The CDR3 contains 18 residues. The CDR3 DNA sequence: TGCAGTGCTGAGTTTGGGACTAGCGGGAGAGGCTTTCACTACGAGCAGTACTTC. Translated: CSAEFGTSGRGFHYEQYF.

J is TRBJ2-7 and V is TRBV6-2 or TRBV6-3; 10 bases fit TRBD1. This CDR3 comprises 12 residues. J lost 4 bases, V lost 7 bases, and 1 base had no gene match. Germline CDR1 MNHEY, CDR2 SVGEGT. The CDR3 here is CASKGQGYEQYF. The CDR3, as DNA: TGTGCCAGCAAGGGACAGGGGTACGAGCAGTACTTC.

The chain combines TRBV7-9 with TRBJ2-7; 7 nucleotides agree with TRBD1. CDR3 length: 15 residues. V lost 5 bases to trimming and J lost 3 bases; unmatched junction nucleotides: 10. CDR1 is SEHNR, CDR2 FQNEAQ, per germline (reference sequence). CDR3 sequence reads: CASSQTLTGYYEQYF. The CDR3 DNA sequence: TGTGCCAGCAGCCAAACCCTGACAGGGTACTACGAGCAGTACTTC.

This clonotype was detected only a few times. The chain combines TRBV27 with TRBJ2-7; no reliable D call. V lost 4 bases and J 2 bases, leaving 15 bases between the germline ends. The germline V gene encodes CDR1 MNHEY and CDR2 SMNVEV (reference sequence). This CDR3 contains 15 residues. The CDR3: CASSSPPAATYEQYF. The DNA for the CDR3 is TGTGCCAGCAGTTCACCCCCCGCCGCCACCTACGAGCAGTACTTC.

This clonotype was observed at least ten times. The CDR3 spells CSVAGLEVRVAQYF. The CDR3 region has the DNA TGCAGCGTCGCGGGACTAGAGGTTCGGGTGGCCCAGTACTTC. V is TRBV29-1 and J is TRBJ2-5; 8 bases agree with TRBD2. J lost 9 bases, V lost 6 bases, and 15 bases had no gene match. CDR1 is SQVTM and CDR2 is ANQGSEA in the germline V gene. This CDR3 is built from 14 residues.

This clonotype has at least ten counts. The DNA for the CDR3 is TGCAGTGCTAGAGATCCTCGACAGGGGAGGCCAGTGAGGGGTGAGCAGTTCTTC. This gives the protein CSARDPRQGRPVRGEQFF. V is TRBV20-1 and J is TRBJ2-1, with 8 nucleotides matching TRBD1. Per the germline V gene, CDR1 is DFQATT and CDR2 is SNEGSKA (reference sequence). Trimming removed 0 bases from V and 9 bases from J; junction bases left unmatched: 19. CDR3 length equals 18 residues.

Only a few counts were recorded for this clonotype. This rearrangement joins TRBV5-1 to TRBJ2-1; D uncertain. The CDR3 is 15 amino acids. CDR1 is SGHRS and CDR2 is YFSETQ in the germline V gene. V dropped 1 base and J dropped 6 bases, with 14 bases sitting between them. This CDR3 is CASSLTAASFNEQFF. The CDR3 DNA reads TGCGCCAGCAGCTTGACCGCAGCGTCTTTCAATGAGCAGTTCTTC.

This clonotype came up many times. The chain uses TRBV6-2 or TRBV6-3 and TRBJ2-1; possible D gene TRBD2, 6 bases. The CDR3 length is 13 residues. CDR1 is MNHEY, CDR2 SVGEGT, per germline. V was trimmed by 5 bases and J by 6 bases, leaving 11 bases between them. CDR3 residues: CASSGGLLNEQFF. DNA for the CDR3: TGTGCCAGCAGTGGGGGACTGCTCAATGAGCAGTTCTTC.

This clonotype was seen at least ten times. V is TRBV7-9 and J is TRBJ2-2; D possibly corresponds to TRBD2 (6 bases). From germline, CDR1 is SEHNR and CDR2 FQNEAQ (reference sequence). This CDR3 region has 16 residues. V lost 5 bases and J lost 5, with 18 bases in between. CDR3 loop: CASSISGTPGTGELFF. In DNA, the CDR3 is TGTGCCAGCAGCATATCCGGGACTCCCGGGACCGGGGAGCTGTTTTTT.

This clonotype has ten or more counts. This chain joins TRBV14 and TRBJ2-3; 10 bases agree with TRBD2. V shed 3 bases, J shed 4 bases, and the junction held 7 bases outside the gene matches. The CDR3 contains 16 residues. Germline V gives CDR1 SGHDN, CDR2 FVKESK. CDR3 DNA: TGTGCCAGCAGCCATCCACAGCGGGAGGGCCCAGATACGCAGTATTTT. Protein sequence: CASSHPQREGPDTQYF.

The J gene is TRBJ2-1, the V gene TRBV14, with no clear D. V lost 3 bases to trimming and J lost 0 bases, with 6 bases between them. This CDR3 spans 14 amino acids. Germline V gene data show CDR1 as SGHDN and CDR2 as FVKESK. The CDR3 loop is CASSHPSSYNEQFF. CDR3 in DNA: TGTGCCAGCAGCCATCCCAGCTCCTACAATGAGCAGTTCTTC.